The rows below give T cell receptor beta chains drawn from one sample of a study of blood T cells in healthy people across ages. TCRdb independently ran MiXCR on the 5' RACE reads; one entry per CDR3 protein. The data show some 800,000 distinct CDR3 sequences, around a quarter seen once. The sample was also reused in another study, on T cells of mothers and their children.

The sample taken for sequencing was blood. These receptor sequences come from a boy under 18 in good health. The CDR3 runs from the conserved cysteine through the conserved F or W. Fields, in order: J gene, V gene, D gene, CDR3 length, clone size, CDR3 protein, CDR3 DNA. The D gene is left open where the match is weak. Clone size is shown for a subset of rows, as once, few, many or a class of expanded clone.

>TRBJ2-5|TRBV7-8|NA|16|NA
CASNSYEGGAQETQYF
TGTGCCAGCAACTCTTATGAGGGCGGGGCTCAAGAGACCCAGTACTTC
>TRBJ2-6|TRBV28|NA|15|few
CASGGRGTGANVLTF
TGTGCCAGCGGCGGCAGGGGTACTGGGGCCAACGTCCTGACTTTC
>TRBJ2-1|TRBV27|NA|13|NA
CASSLAGLHEQFF
TGTGCCAGCAGTTTAGCCGGGTTGCATGAGCAGTTCTTC
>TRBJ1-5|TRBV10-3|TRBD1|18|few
CALLRARDSLFSNQPQHF
TGTGCCCTCCTAAGGGCCCGGGACAGCTTGTTTAGCAATCAGCCCCAGCATTTT
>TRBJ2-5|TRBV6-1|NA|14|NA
CASNFGARQETQYF
TGTGCCAGCAACTTCGGGGCTCGCCAAGAGACCCAGTACTTC
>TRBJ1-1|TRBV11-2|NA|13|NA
CASRDQGNTEAFF
TGTGCCAGCAGGGACCAGGGGAACACTGAAGCTTTCTTT
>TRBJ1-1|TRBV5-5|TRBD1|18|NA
CASSAGVPGQAGGTEAFF
TGTGCCAGCAGCGCCGGTGTCCCGGGACAGGCCGGGGGCACTGAAGCTTTCTTT
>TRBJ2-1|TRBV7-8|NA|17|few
CGSSLSSGASSYNEQFF
TGTGGCAGCAGCCTAAGTTCGGGGGCCAGCTCCTACAATGAGCAGTTCTTC
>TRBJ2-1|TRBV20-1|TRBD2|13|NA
CSATSGRVNEQFF
TGCAGTGCTACCAGCGGGAGGGTCAATGAGCAGTTCTTC
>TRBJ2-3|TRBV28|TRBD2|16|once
CTSSLYGSPSGDTQYF
TGTACCAGCAGTTTATACGGCAGCCCTAGCGGAGATACGCAGTATTTT
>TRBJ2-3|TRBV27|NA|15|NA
CASSSGLRAGLVQYF
TGTGCCAGCAGTTCCGGACTGCGGGCGGGCTTGGTGCAGTATTTT
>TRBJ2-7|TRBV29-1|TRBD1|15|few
CSVEGDSSSSYEQYF
TGCAGCGTTGAAGGGGACAGCTCCAGCTCCTACGAGCAGTACTTC
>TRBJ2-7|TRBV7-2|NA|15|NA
CASSLGQGKPYEQYF
TGTGCCAGCAGCCTGGGCCAGGGGAAGCCCTACGAGCAGTACTTC
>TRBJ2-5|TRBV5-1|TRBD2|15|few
CASASRGGIQETQYF
TGCGCCAGCGCCTCACGCGGGGGGATTCAAGAGACCCAGTACTTC
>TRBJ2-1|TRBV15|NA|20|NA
CATSRRPGQNFLSSYNEQFF
TGTGCCACCAGCCGCCGCCCAGGACAGAACTTCCTAAGCTCCTACAATGAGCAGTTCTTC
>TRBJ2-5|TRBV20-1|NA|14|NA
CSARDSKSLETQYF
TGCAGTGCTAGAGATAGCAAGAGCCTGGAGACCCAGTACTTC
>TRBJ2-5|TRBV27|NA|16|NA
CASGSGRTRKQETQYF
TGTGCCAGCGGTTCCGGTCGGACGAGAAAACAAGAGACCCAGTACTTC
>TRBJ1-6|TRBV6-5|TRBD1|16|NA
CASSYFSGTGNSPLHF
TGTGCCAGCAGTTACTTTTCCGGGACAGGGAATTCACCCCTCCACTTT
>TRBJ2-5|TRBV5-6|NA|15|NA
CASTQANSGQETQYF
TGTGCCAGCACCCAAGCAAACAGCGGCCAAGAGACCCAGTACTTC
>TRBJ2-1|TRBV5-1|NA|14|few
CASSLSPRDNEQFF
TGCGCCAGCAGCTTGTCTCCCAGGGACAATGAGCAGTTCTTC
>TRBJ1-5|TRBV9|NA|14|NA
CASSVAGGNQPQHF
TGTGCCAGCAGCGTAGCTGGTGGCAATCAGCCCCAGCATTTT
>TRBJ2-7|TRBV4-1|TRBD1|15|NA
CASSRSGQENYEQYF
TGCGCCAGCAGCCGTTCGGGACAGGAGAACTACGAGCAGTACTTC
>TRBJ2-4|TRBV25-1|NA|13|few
CASSESGPGRQYF
TGTGCCAGCAGTGAATCAGGACCGGGGCGTCAGTACTTC
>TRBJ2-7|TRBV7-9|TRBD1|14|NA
CASSSSGTGHEQYF
TGTGCCAGCAGCTCATCCGGGACAGGGCACGAGCAGTACTTC
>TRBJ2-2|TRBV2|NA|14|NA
CASTEDTNTGELFF
TGTGCCAGCACTGAAGACACTAACACCGGGGAGCTGTTTTTT
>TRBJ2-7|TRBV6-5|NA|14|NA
CASSFGTVSYEQYF
TGTGCCAGCAGTTTCGGGACGGTCTCCTACGAGCAGTACTTC
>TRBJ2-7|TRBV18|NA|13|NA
CASSTGTYYEQYF
TGTGCCAGCTCGACAGGCACGTATTACGAGCAGTACTTC
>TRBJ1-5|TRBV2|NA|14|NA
CASTGRGSNQPQHF
TGTGCCAGCACGGGCAGGGGCAGCAATCAGCCCCAGCATTTT
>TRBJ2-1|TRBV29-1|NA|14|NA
CSVRSGSDYNEQFF
TGCAGCGTCCGCAGTGGGTCCGATTACAATGAGCAGTTCTTC
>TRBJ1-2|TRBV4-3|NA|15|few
CASSQDPDSSYGYTF
TGCGCCAGCAGCCAAGATCCGGACAGCAGCTATGGCTACACCTTC
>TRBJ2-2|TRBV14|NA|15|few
CASSQESSLAGELFF
TGTGCCAGCAGCCAAGAATCTAGTTTGGCCGGGGAGCTGTTTTTT
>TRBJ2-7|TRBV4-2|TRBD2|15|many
CASSPLAGGPYEQYF
TGTGCCAGCAGCCCACTAGCGGGAGGGCCCTACGAGCAGTACTTC
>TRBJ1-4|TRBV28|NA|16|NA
CASTPSATRQNEKLFF
TGTGCCAGCACCCCGTCCGCGACAAGGCAAAATGAAAAACTGTTTTTT
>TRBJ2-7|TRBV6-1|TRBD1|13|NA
CASSVQGFYEQYF
TGTGCCAGCAGTGTACAGGGGTTCTACGAGCAGTACTTC
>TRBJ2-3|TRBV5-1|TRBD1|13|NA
CASSMGQADTQYF
TGCGCCAGCAGCATGGGACAGGCAGATACGCAGTATTTT
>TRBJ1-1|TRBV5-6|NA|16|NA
CASRRRATGSGTEAFF
TGTGCCAGCCGTCGTAGAGCAACAGGGTCAGGCACTGAAGCTTTCTTT
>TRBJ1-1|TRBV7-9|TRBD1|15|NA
CASVSTGGSYTEAFF
TGTGCCAGCGTCTCCACAGGGGGTTCGTATACTGAAGCTTTCTTT
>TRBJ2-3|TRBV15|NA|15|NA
CATSISREYTDTQYF
TGTGCCACCAGCATAAGCCGGGAGTACACAGATACGCAGTATTTT
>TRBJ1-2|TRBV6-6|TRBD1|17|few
CASSTITGALTYYGYTF
TGTGCCAGCAGCACCATCACAGGGGCCCTTACCTACTATGGCTACACCTTC
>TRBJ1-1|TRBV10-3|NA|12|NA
CAISDRVPEAFF
TGTGCCATCAGTGATAGGGTTCCTGAAGCTTTCTTT
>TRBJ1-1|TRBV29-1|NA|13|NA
CSVAPPDTMGAFF
TGCAGCGTTGCCCCCCCAGACACAATGGGGGCTTTCTTT
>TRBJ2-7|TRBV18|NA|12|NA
CASSPGLDEQYF
TGTGCCAGCTCACCGGGGCTAGACGAGCAGTACTTC
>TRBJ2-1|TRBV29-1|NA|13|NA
CSVGRYRRGEQFF
TGCAGCGTTGGAAGGTACCGGAGAGGAGAGCAGTTCTTC
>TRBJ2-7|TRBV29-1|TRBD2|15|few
CSVERAGLAQNEQYF
TGCAGCGTTGAACGGGCGGGACTAGCTCAGAACGAGCAGTACTTC